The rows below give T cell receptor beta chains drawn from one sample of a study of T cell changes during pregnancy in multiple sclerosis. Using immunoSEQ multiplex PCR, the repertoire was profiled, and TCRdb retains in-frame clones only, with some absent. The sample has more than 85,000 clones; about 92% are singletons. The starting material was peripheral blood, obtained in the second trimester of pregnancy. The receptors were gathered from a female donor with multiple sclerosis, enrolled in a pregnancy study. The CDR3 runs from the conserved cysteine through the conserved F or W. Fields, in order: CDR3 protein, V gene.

CDR3: CASSLVTDHGYTF; V: TRBV5-1
CDR3: CASSLGVRDWDSPLHF; V: TRBV7-2
CDR3: CASSLSDSSTDTQYF; V: TRBV5-1
CDR3: CSVEAPTYPEKLFF; V: TRBV29-1
CDR3: CASSSRSGGDYGYTF; V: TRBV5-4
CDR3: CASSPGLAVITDTQYF; V: TRBV5-1
CDR3: CASSNRTYEQYF; V: TRBV19
CDR3: CASSNTQGDYGYTF; V: TRBV18
CDR3: CASSTDLAGGGETQYF; V: TRBV5-4
CDR3: CASSELSGANEQYF; V: TRBV2
CDR3: CASSISGLDTEAFF; V: TRBV19
CDR3: CASSALSGTALYGYTF; V: TRBV6-1
CDR3: CASSQTGTGGFETQYF; V: TRBV9
CDR3: CASSARSGTGGEDTQYF; V: TRBV9
CDR3: CASSVQNLSSYNSPLHF; V: TRBV6-1
CDR3: CSVEPGLEQFF; V: TRBV29-1
CDR3: CATQKGQGWYEQYF; V: TRBV6-5
CDR3: CASSPKDNAYNEQFF; V: TRBV5-1
CDR3: CSGRDSQYEQYF; V: TRBV29-1
CDR3: CASSLALAGGADTQYF; V: TRBV5-1
CDR3: CAIRRDTKETQYF; V: TRBV10-3
CDR3: CASSRGSTDTQYF; V: TRBV5-6
CDR3: CASMGLKNEQFF; V: TRBV2
CDR3: CASSPLMTGGTEAFF; V: TRBV18
CDR3: CASRSDRNVLTF; V: TRBV2
CDR3: CASGRDPNTEAFF; V: TRBV10-2
CDR3: CASSWGGGGVGGETQYF; V: TRBV5-1
CDR3: CSAHSPSGASYEQYF; V: TRBV29-1
CDR3: CASTVDRGSYNSPLHF; V: TRBV2
CDR3: CASTLTSGTNTGELFF; V: TRBV19
CDR3: CATSRGTGGDTIYF; V: TRBV15
CDR3: CASSGPAQDSPLHF; V: TRBV5-8
CDR3: CASSLERATVYGYTF; V: TRBV7-9
CDR3: CASSIVSGTPNTEAFF; V: TRBV19
CDR3: CASSFYGERNNEQFF; V: TRBV5-1
CDR3: CSVEEQEETQYF; V: TRBV29-1
CDR3: CSLKGGTSGNPDTQYF; V: TRBV29-1
CDR3: CASAAGPYNEQFF; V: TRBV19
CDR3: CASSLDDLAGVFHEQYF; V: TRBV11-2
CDR3: CASSGPLAGGQETQYF; V: TRBV28
CDR3: CASSHRVAGQGETQYF; V: TRBV7-2
CDR3: CASGQPGQPYEQYF; V: TRBV6-5
CDR3: CASSPGTGKGEKLFF; V: TRBV10-2
CDR3: CAWSVRQGHEKLFF; V: TRBV30
CDR3: CASSRGITYEQYF; V: TRBV7-2
CDR3: CAWSVRGHNQPQHF; V: TRBV30
CDR3: CASSLVFGGGDEQFF; V: TRBV5-5
CDR3: CALEGGVNEQFF; V: TRBV30
CDR3: CASSPPQQGKTGEQYF; V: TRBV5-1
CDR3: CASSLSGQGVHEQYF; V: TRBV4-1
CDR3: CSVDPDSTLRGYTF; V: TRBV29-1
CDR3: CASSLIAGAVNEQFF; V: TRBV7-3
CDR3: CASSPATGQTYEQYF; V: TRBV2
CDR3: CASRDRGPGTEAFF; V: TRBV2